This entry describes one TCR beta chain. As yet, its antigen is unknown. With iRepertoire HTBI primers and Arm-PCR of CDR3 regions, TCR beta libraries were built. TCRdb passed the multiplex PCR reads through MiXCR, listing each CDR3 protein once. The profile shows roughly 400,000 distinct CDR3 sequences, roughly 21% of them singletons. These data come from a study of regulatory T cells in long-lasting Graves disease. As for the study in general: Persistent Graves' disease denoted over 5 years of antithyroid drugs plus positive TSH receptor antibodies. Whole-study findings and limits: Among persistent patients, a larger number of public clonotypes were shared (about 2,800) than among newly diagnosed patients (about 1,000). There were preferences for TRBV28, TRBJ1-2 and TRBJ2-5 in persistent disease.

The time point here: persistent/refractory GD, antithyroid drugs over 5 years with positive TRAb. The TCR library was made from RNA extracted from PBMCs. This CDR3 is built from 15 residues. With V trimmed by 4 bases and J by 0 bases, 3 bases remained unmatched. Germline V CDR1 and CDR2: SGHTA, FQGTGA. V and J are TRBV7-3 and TRBJ1-2; 9 nucleotides agree with TRBD1. The receptor was derived from a female donor with Graves disease. The source was peripheral blood mononuclear cells (PBMCs), collected when the disease was refractory, from a patient treated with antithyroid drugs. In DNA form, the CDR3 reads TGTGCCAGCAGCTCCGGGACAGGGCCTAACTATGGCTACACCTTC. Translated, it gives CASSSGTGPNYGYTF.